The clone carrying this T cell receptor beta chain was picked up a small number of times. In germline, CDR1 is LGHDT, CDR2 YNNKEL (reference sequence). The V gene lost 6 bases and the J gene lost 2 bases, with 10 bases spanning the gap. This CDR3 region has 13 residues. The data were taken from a study of blood T cell repertoires in COVID-19. Study overall: Sites in the United States, Italy and Spain provided acute and convalescent COVID-19 samples. Sample material is recorded as cDNA or gDNA derived from T cells, B-cell-depleted T cells, or PBMCs.

In the authors' workflow: Reference gene primer amplification in the assay estimated nucleated cell counts. Measured with immunoSEQ multiplex PCR; TCRdb has only the in-frame clones, and not every one. Clone size and the V and J calls come from that table; the DNA yielded D and trimming. This table holds just under 150,000 clones, around nine tenths found once. Sequencing was done on a sample of peripheral blood. The chain combines TRBV3-1 (or the pseudogene TRBV3-2) with TRBJ1-2; D perhaps matches TRBD1 (5 bases). This TCR came from a woman in her forties or fifties with active or convalescent COVID-19. The CDR3 sequence: CASSGGANYGYTF. The CDR3 DNA sequence: TGTGCCAGCAGTGGTGGGGCCAACTATGGCTACACCTTC.